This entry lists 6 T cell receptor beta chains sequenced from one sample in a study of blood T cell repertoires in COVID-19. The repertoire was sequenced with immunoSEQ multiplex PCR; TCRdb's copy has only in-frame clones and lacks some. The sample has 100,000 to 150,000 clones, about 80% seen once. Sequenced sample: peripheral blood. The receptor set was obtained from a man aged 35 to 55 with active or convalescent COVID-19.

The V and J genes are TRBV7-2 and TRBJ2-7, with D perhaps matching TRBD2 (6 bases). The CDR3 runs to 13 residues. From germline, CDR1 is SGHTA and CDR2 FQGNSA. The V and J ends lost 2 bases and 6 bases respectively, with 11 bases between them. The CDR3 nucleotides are TGTGCCAGCAGCTTAAGGGAGGCGGGCGAGCAGTACTTC. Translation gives CASSLREAGEQYF.

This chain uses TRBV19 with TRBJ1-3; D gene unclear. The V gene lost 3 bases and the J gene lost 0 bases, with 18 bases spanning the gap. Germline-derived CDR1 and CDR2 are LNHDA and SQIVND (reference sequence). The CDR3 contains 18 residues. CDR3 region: CASSMSWSIVTSGNTIYF. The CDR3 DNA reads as TGTGCCAGTAGTATGAGTTGGAGCATCGTGACCTCTGGAAACACCATATATTTT. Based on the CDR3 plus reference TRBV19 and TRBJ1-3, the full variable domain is DGGITQSPKYLFRKEGQNVTLSCEQNLNHDAMYWYRQDPGQGLRLIYYSQIVNDFQKGDIAEGYSVSREKKESFPLTVTSAQKNPTAFYLCASSMSWSIVTSGNTIYFGEGSWLTVV.

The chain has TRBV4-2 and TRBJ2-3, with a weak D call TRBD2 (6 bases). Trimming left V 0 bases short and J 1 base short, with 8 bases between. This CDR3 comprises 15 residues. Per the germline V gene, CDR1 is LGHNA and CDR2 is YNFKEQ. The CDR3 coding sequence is TGTGCCAGCAGCCAAGACGGGGGAGGCACAGATACGCAGTATTTT. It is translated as CASSQDGGGTDTQYF.

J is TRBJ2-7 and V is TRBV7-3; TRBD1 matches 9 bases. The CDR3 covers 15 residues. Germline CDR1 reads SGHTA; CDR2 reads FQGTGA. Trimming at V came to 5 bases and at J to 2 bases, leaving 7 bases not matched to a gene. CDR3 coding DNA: TGTGCCAGCAGCCTCGTAGGGACAGGGACCTACGAGCAGTACTTC. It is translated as CASSLVGTGTYEQYF.

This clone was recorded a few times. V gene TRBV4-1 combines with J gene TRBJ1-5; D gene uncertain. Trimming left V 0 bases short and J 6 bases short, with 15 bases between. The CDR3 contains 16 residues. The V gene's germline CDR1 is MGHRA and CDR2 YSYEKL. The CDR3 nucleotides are TGCGCCAGCAGCCAAGAAACACGAGGAATCGGTCAGCCCCAGCATTTT. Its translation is CASSQETRGIGQPQHF.

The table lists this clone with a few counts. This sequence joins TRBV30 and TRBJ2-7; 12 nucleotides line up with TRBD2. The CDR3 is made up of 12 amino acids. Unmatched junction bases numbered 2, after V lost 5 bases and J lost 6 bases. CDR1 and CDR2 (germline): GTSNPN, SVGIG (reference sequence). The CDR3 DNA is TGTGCCTGGCGACTAGCGGGAGTCGAGCAGTACTTC. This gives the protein CAWRLAGVEQYF. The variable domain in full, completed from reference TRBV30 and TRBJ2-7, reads SQTIHQWPATLVQPVGSPLSLECTVEGTSNPNLYWYRQAAGRGLQLLFYSVGIGQISSEVPQNLSASRPQDRQFILSSKKLLLSDSGFYLCAWRLAGVEQYFGPGTRLTVT.